This T cell receptor (beta chain) was sequenced in a study of shared clonotypes between healthy human individuals. About the research overall: Researchers assigned three CD4 naive, three CD4 memory, two CD8 naive and one CD8 memory plate to each donor.

TCRdb keeps only in-frame clones here, not all; method: immunoSEQ multiplex PCR. The repertoire has 900,000 to 1,200,000 clones, about 80% of them found once; the top ten carry roughly 0.61%. The healthy adult donors were HIV-negative and reported no recent acute infections or vaccinations. CDR1 and CDR2 from the germline V gene are SGHRS and YFSETQ. The CDR3 runs to 12 residues. V was pared by 0 bases and J by 5 bases, with 5 bases between. Note on this clone: As yet, its antigen is unknown. Other DNA sequences in the same sample also yield this CDR3.

Findings and limits, study-wide: The low donor count limited represented genetic and exposure-history diversity.

The sequence was collected from a man aged 18-30 years in good health. Some clones in this sample may be carry-over from other donors' samples. J is TRBJ1-2 and V is TRBV5-1; D call uncertain. The sequenced sample was memory CD4+ T cells from PBMCs. Subset in this sample: CD45RA-negative fraction. In nucleotides, the CDR3 is TGCGCCAGCAGCTTGGACAGTTATGGCTACACCTTC. Residues: CASSLDSYGYTF. Supplemented by reference TRBV5-1 and TRBJ1-2, the full variable domain reads KAGVTQTPRYLIKTRGQQVTLSCSPISGHRSVSWYQQTPGQGLQFLFEYFSETQRNKGNFPGRFSGRQFSNSRSEMNVSTLELGDSALYLCASSLDSYGYTFGSGTRLTVV.